The source of this T cell receptor beta chain is a study of CD8 T cells in Susac syndrome. Trimming shortened V by 0 bases and J by 4 bases, and 10 bases separated the two germline ends. Germline loops: CDR1 MNHEY, CDR2 SVGEGT. The CDR3 length is 14 residues. It was with random hexamers that roughly 0.45 to 1 ug RNA was reverse transcribed. The method of amplification for TCR beta CDR3 was immunoSEQ multiplex PCR, covering 54 Vbeta and 13 Jbeta. TCRdb ran MiXCR on the immunoSEQ multiplex PCR reads and lists one entry per CDR3 protein. The table has 200,000 to 250,000 distinct CDR3 sequences, 92% seen once; the top ten hold roughly 0.13%. The study sequenced TCR beta in blood CD8+ and CD4+ T cells. The patients who served as multiple sclerosis controls were treatment-naive and had stable or active relapsing-remitting disease that fulfilled the revised McDonald criteria. Negative isolation yielded CD4+ and CD8+ T cells, and FACS enriched TEMRA cells.

The TCR comes from a human donor with multiple sclerosis. Sequenced input: CD8+ T cells from PBMCs. The V call is TRBV6-2 or TRBV6-3, the J call TRBJ2-7; D possibly corresponds to TRBD2 (6 bases). CDR3 in DNA: TGTGCCAGCAGTTACTCCGAGACTAGATACGAGCAGTACTTC. Protein sequence: CASSYSETRYEQYF.